The subject of this entry is one TCR beta chain. The antigen this receptor binds is unknown. This sample is drawn from a study of monozygotic twins with inflammatory bowel disease (dated by TCRdb to about 2019). A note on the overall study: The full study comprised some 30 monozygotic twin pairs: nine German pairs (four IBD-concordant, five IBD-discordant) and 19 IBD-discordant Danish pairs. The search for disease-associated traits relied mainly on comparing IBD patients with their genetically identical healthy co-twins within discordant pairs. Each individual had, on average, about 151 000 unique TCRalpha sequences and 181 000 unique TCRbeta sequences available for analysis. Points the paper makes about the study in general: TCRbeta repertoire diversity, by inverse Simpson index, was decreased in IBD patients compared with their healthy co-twins. The results gave no support for a single strong signal or clonotype linked to IBD. Differing immunosuppressive treatments among patients may have added background noise and inter-individual variability to the repertoires. Compared with healthy twins, IBD patients shared fewer clonotypes with other individuals, and the difference was most pronounced in patients with signs of disease activity. Distinction between different T cell subtypes could not be achieved in the analysis. Repertoire similarity did not differ between concordant and discordant twins, which could be due to limited statistical power.

A roughly 2.4 ml peripheral blood sample was drawn into PAXgene tubes per donor and stored at -80°C. Without any T cell sorting, total RNA was extracted from whole blood using the PAXgene blood miRNA kit on an automated QIAcube. Peripheral blood from monozygotic twin pairs concordant or discordant for inflammatory bowel disease was subjected to deep TCRalpha and TCRbeta repertoire profiling with unique molecular barcoding. Smoking habits were recorded for all twin pairs, and each individual was classified as a current, former or never smoker. The receptor library was made with 5' RACE. The input for every TCR library was roughly 3,300 ng of total RNA. For each sample, cDNA was synthesized in eight separate reactions using SMARTScribe reverse transcriptase. Unique molecular identifiers containing a 6-nucleotide sample barcode were introduced through template switching during cDNA synthesis. TCRalpha and TCRbeta cDNA was amplified in two nested PCRs of about 16 and 10 cycles, and bead purification was carried out after each PCR. Before amplification, the cDNA was both treated with uracil DNA-glycosylase and purified with the QIAquick PCR purification kit. In the second PCR, Illumina TruSeq-compatible adapters and sample-specific barcodes were added. TapeStation and Qubit were used to check library quality and concentration, and about 5 ng of each library was pooled. Pooled libraries were sequenced on an Illumina HiSeq2500 single-index Rapid Run with 2 x 100 bp reads and custom sequencing primers. The published analysis was carried out like this. MiGEC version 1.2.6 was used for UMI-based consensus assembly to correct PCR and sequencing errors. V(D)J alignment, clonotype assembly and CDR3 extraction were performed with MiXCR version 2.1.1. Normalisation of gene usage, clonotype sharing and MAIT/NKT TCR abundance was achieved by analysing the top 1000, 10 000 and 20 000 clonotypes per sample. Diversity was computed as the inverse Simpson index with the vegan R package after downsampling to 27 000 UMIs. Paired Mann-Whitney U tests were applied to discordant twin pairs, and Benjamini-Hochberg correction was used for multiple testing. The reads were reprocessed in TCRdb, with one entry per CDR3 protein sequence and no accompanying DNA. The V and J calls here are based on TCRdb, not the publication. The sample's records list about 300,000 distinct CDR3 sequences. Less than 6.5% of the sample lies in the top ten.

Including the terminal cysteine and phenylalanine, the CDR3 comprises 14 residues. No DNA is recorded. CDR1 and CDR2 are drawn from the germline V gene (reference sequence): DFQATT, SNEGSKA. The sequence was collected from a human donor with ulcerative colitis or Crohn's disease, or a healthy co-twin of an affected twin (not recorded which). Recombination joined TRBV20-1 with TRBJ2-5; TCRdb's D call of TRBD1 is untestable without DNA. Sequenced sample: blood. The CDR3 protein is CSAADWGSAETQYF.